This TCR beta chain comes out of a study of response to subunit inactivated influenza vaccine. Study outcomes and limitations: Few new T cells, the authors suggested, are recruited by each seasonal influenza vaccination.

One entry per CDR3 protein, called by TCRdb with MiXCR from the RT-PCR reads. The table records about 530,000 distinct CDR3 sequences, approximately 12% of them present only once. A remark on this clonotype: Its specificity is unknown.

This sequence originates from a man aged 50 to 59 who received an inactivated influenza vaccine. Source: PBMCs from blood, taken on the day of vaccination.

The CDR3 DNA is TGTGCCACCAGCAGTCCGGGACAGCTGAGTCCGGGCTACACCTTC. Protein: CATSSPGQLSPGYTF. The chain couples TRBV15 to TRBJ1-2, with TRBD1 identical over 7 bases. Germline CDR1 LNHNV, CDR2 YYDKDF (reference sequence). This CDR3 spans 15 amino acids. V lost 3 bases, J lost 8 bases, and 12 bases stayed unmatched.